This TCR beta chain comes out of a study of blood T cell repertoires in COVID-19. Study details: T cells, B-cell-depleted T cells, or PBMCs provided the cDNA or gDNA that served as material.

CDR1 and CDR2 (germline): SGHNT, YYREEE (reference sequence). The length of the CDR3 is 14 residues. V shed 4 bases and J 2 bases; nucleotides not matched to a gene: 4. TCRdb's copy holds only in-frame clones and misses some; the assay was immunoSEQ multiplex PCR. The sample includes 300,000 to 450,000 clones, about 85% seen only once; the top ten take roughly 3.9%. The chain uses TRBV5-4 and TRBJ1-2; 8 bases match TRBD1. The receptor was derived from a woman younger than 35 with acute or convalescent COVID-19. Specimen: peripheral blood. The CDR3 coding sequence is TGTGCCAGCAGCGCAACAGGGGGGAACTATGGCTACACCTTC. Its translation is CASSATGGNYGYTF.